Reported below is one TCR beta chain. The antigen is unknown. The entry originates in a study of T cell responses to AZD1222 COVID-19 vaccine. The V and J ends lost 1 base and 5 bases respectively, with 6 bases between them. CDR3 size: 13 residues. Points from the study as a whole: Receipt of two AZD1222 doses was followed by a rise in Spike-specific TCR breadth and depth.

Clones were read by immunoSEQ multiplex PCR, and TCRdb kept only the in-frame ones, dropping some. The sample lists over 130,000 clones, about 89% occurring once. This clonotype was obtained from an adult who received the MenACWY meningococcal vaccine as a control. The input for sequencing was peripheral blood, taken 28 days after the second dose of the MenACWY control vaccine. The rearrangement uses TRBV12-3 or TRBV12-4 and TRBJ1-5; D ambiguous. In nucleotides, the CDR3 is TGTGCCAGCAGTTTAGTAACAGATCAGCCCCAGCATTTT. Protein product: CASSLVTDQPQHF.